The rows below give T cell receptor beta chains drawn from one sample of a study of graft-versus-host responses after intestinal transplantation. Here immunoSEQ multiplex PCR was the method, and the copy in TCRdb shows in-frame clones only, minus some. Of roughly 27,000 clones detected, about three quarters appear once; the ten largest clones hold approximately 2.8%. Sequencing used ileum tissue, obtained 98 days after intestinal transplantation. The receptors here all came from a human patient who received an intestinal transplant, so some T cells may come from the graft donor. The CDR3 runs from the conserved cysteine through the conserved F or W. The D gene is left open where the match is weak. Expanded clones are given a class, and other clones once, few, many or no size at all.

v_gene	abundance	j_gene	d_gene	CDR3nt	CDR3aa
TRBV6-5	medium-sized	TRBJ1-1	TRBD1	TGTGCCAGCAGCCAGACAGGGGGCGCGAACACTGAAGCTTTCTTT	CASSQTGGANTEAFF
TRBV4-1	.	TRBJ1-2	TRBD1	TGCGCCAGCAGACCCACAGGGGCAACCTATGGCTACACCTTC	CASRPTGATYGYTF
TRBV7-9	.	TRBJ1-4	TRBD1	TGTGCCAGCAGCCAAGCGTCCTGGACAGGGCTGGAAAAACTGTTTTTT	CASSQASWTGLEKLFF
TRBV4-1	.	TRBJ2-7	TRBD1	TGCGCCAGCAGCCGGCCGGGACAGGGGGCTTTCTACGAGCAGTACTTC	CASSRPGQGAFYEQYF
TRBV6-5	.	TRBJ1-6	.	TGTGCCAGCAGTGAATTTACCGATTCACCCCTCCACTTT	CASSEFTDSPLHF
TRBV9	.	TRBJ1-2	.	TGTGCCAGCAGCGTAGGGGCTTTGTATGGCTACACCTTC	CASSVGALYGYTF
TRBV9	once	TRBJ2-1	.	TGTGCCAGCAGGCCGGGACTTCTGGATGAGCAGTTCTTC	CASRPGLLDEQFF
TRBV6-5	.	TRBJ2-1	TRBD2	TGTGCCAGCAGGGACTCCGGACTAGCGGGGGATGAGCAGTTCTTC	CASRDSGLAGDEQFF
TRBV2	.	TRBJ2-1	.	TGTGCCAGCAGTGAGAATAGCCAGTCCTCCTACAATGAGCAGTTCTTC	CASSENSQSSYNEQFF
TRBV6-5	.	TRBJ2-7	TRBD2	TGTGCCAGCAGTTCGTCGACTAGCGGCCACTACGAGCAGTACTTC	CASSSSTSGHYEQYF
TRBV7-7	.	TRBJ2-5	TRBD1	TGTGCCAGCAGCTTAGACAGGGGGCAGGCGGAGACCCAGTACTTC	CASSLDRGQAETQYF
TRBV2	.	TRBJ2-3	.	TGTGCCAGCTGGCCGGGACAAGGCACAGATACGCAGTATTTT	CASWPGQGTDTQYF
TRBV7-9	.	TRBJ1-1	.	TGTGCCAGCAGACCCCAGAACACTGAAGCTTTCTTT	CASRPQNTEAFF
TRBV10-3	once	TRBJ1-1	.	TGTGCCATCAGTGTGGGGGCTTGGGACACTGAAGCTTTCTTT	CAISVGAWDTEAFF
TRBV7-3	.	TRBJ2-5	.	TGTGCCAGCAGCCCAAGCGGGCAAGAGACCCAGTACTTC	CASSPSGQETQYF
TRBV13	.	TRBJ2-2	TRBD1	TGTGCCAGCAGCTTCTGGACAGGGGATCAGGAACAAGAGGGGGACGGGGAGCTGTTTTTT	CASSFWTGDQEQEGDGELFF
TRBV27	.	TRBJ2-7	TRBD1	TGTGCCAGCAGCCCAAACAACAGGGGGGTTTACGAGCAGTACTTC	CASSPNNRGVYEQYF
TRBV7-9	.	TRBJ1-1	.	TGTGCCAGCAGCCTCGATTTGAACACTGAAGCTTTCTTT	CASSLDLNTEAFF
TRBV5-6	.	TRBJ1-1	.	TGTGCCAGCAGCTTTAGGGGTTGGGTAACTGAAGCTTTCTTT	CASSFRGWVTEAFF
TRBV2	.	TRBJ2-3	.	TGTGCCAGCAGTGAGGGGGCCCAGCCCCCAGATACGCAGTATTTT	CASSEGAQPPDTQYF
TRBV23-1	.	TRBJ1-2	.	TGCGCCAGCAGTCCCGAGATAATGTTCTTC	CASSPEIMFF
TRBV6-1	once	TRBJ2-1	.	TGTGCCAGCAGACCCTCAGGGGTAGGTGAGCAGTTCTTC	CASRPSGVGEQFF
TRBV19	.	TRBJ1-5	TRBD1	TGTGCCAGCTCACCCCTAACAGGGGGCGTTAGCAATCAGCCCCAGCATTTT	CASSPLTGGVSNQPQHF
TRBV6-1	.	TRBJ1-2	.	TGTGCCATCCTTGGGCCCAGGCCTACGGGCTATGGCTACACCTTC	CAILGPRPTGYGYTF
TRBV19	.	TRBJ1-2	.	TGTGCCTCTAACCCCGGATCCTCTGGCTACACCTTC	CASNPGSSGYTF
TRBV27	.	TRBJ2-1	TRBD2	TGTGCCAGCAGTTTAAACCAGGGACTAGCGAGCTACAATGAGCAGTTCTTC	CASSLNQGLASYNEQFF
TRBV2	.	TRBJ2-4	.	TGTGCCAGCAGTGAGGAGGGGACCAAGAACATTCAGTACTTC	CASSEEGTKNIQYF
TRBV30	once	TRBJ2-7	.	TGTGCCTGGAAAAAGGGGGACTCCTCATTTAGCTCCTACGAGCAGTACTTC	CAWKKGDSSFSSYEQYF